This T cell receptor beta chain was obtained from a study of T cell clonality in common variable immunodeficiency. The study, taken as a whole, reports: Fewer TCRbeta clones were shared among CVID subjects than controls. Compared with healthy controls, CVID subjects showed increased TCRbeta clonality, mostly in about a third.

Unmatched junction bases numbered 8, after V lost 5 bases and J lost 2 bases. Germline V lookup: CDR1 SEHNR, CDR2 FQNEAQ (reference sequence). The CDR3 consists of 15 residues. Repertoires were generated with immunoSEQ multiplex PCR, while TCRdb's copy carries only in-frame clones and drops some. This sample has 35,000 or so clones, each found more than once. Patients and controls were mostly of Caucasian heritage. This clone showed up many times. What it binds is unknown. The observed sequence ends 3 residues before the CDR3 terminus, with the missing tail filled in from the germline J gene. The V and J genes are TRBV7-9 and TRBJ1-1, with 7 bases aligning to TRBD1. The TCR originated in a person between 18 and 75 years old in good health. The material sequenced was peripheral blood mononuclear cells. The sequenced CDR3 bases are TGTGCCAGCAGCGGGCCAGGACAGGATAACACTGAA. Translating gives CASSGPGQDNTE. The whole CDR3 sequence reads CASSGPGQDNTEAFF. The full variable domain, its missing parts supplied by reference TRBV7-9 and TRBJ1-1, is DTGVSQNPRHKITKRGQNVTFRCDPISEHNRLYWYRQTLGQGPEFLTYFQNEAQLEKSRLLSDRFSAERPKGSFSTLEIQRTEQGDSAMYLCASSGPGQDNTEAFFGQGTRLTVV.